This T cell receptor beta chain was captured by sequencing in a study of siplizumab effects on memory and regulatory T cells. Study-wide results and limits: Naive versus memory phenotype went unassigned for roughly 75-96% of proliferating CD4+ or CD8+ clones. Naive T cells appeared more varied than memory cells and looked like key alloresponse contributors. There were only a minor fraction of alloreactive clones that mapped to unstimulated subsets.

This clone was observed a single time. Its antigen remains unknown. TCRdb's copy holds only in-frame clones and misses some; the assay was immunoSEQ multiplex PCR. This sample has about 100,000 clones; 94% occur once, and the top ten carry over 1%. From germline, CDR1 is ENHRY and CDR2 SYGVKD. This CDR3 has 16 residues. V dropped 2 bases and J dropped 3; count of bases not matched to a gene: 7. This clonotype originated in a human donor in good health. The chain carries TRBV10-3 and TRBJ2-3, with 8 positions matching TRBD2. The specimen was non-Treg CD4+ T cells sorted from blood. This CDR3 reads CAISELERESTDTQYF. As DNA, the CDR3 is TGTGCCATCAGTGAGCTCGAGCGGGAGTCGACAGATACGCAGTATTTT.